The present entry profiles one TCR beta chain with its context. Its antigen is currently unknown. An end of the junction does not agree with germline; a read error may underlie this. This PCR relied on a set of 60 Vbeta primers and 13 Jbeta primers. Only in-frame clones appear in the TCRdb table, and some are missing; sequencing was by immunoSEQ multiplex PCR. The sample holds 200,000 to 250,000 clones; approximately 80% are singletons and the top ten take about 0.77%. The data derive from a study of cytomegalovirus exposure and HLA in healthy donors. Whole-study results and caveats: It was reportedly the case that the classifier diagnosed cytomegalovirus status with high specificity and sensitivity. Productive rates of about 87% or about 30% were seen for most TCR beta V segments in an earlier analysis. For TCR beta chains, V- and J-gene trimming was later linked to a missense DCLRE1C variant.

Among the donors, all were healthy bone marrow donors. Germline V gene data show CDR1 as MNHEY and CDR2 as SVGAGI. This CDR3 spans 15 amino acids. J is TRBJ1-5 and V is TRBV6-5, with a tentative D call TRBD1 (5 bases). This clonotype was obtained from a boy younger than 10 in good health and CMV-seronegative. The sequencing input was PBMCs. This CDR3 is CAGSYHSGGNQPQHF. The CDR3 nucleotides are TGTGCCGGCAGTTACCACTCGGGGGGCAATCAGCCCCAGCATTTT.